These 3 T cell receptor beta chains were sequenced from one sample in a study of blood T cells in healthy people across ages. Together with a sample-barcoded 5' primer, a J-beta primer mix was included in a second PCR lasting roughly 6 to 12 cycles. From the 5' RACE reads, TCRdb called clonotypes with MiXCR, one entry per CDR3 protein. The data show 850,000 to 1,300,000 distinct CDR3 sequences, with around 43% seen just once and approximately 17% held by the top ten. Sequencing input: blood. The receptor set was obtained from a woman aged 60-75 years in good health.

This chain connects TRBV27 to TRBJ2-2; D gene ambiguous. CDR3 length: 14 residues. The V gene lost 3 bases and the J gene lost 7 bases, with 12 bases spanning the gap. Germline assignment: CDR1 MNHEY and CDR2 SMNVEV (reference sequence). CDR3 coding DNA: TGTGCCAGCAGTTTTGGGTTAAGGATCGGGGAGCTGTTTTTT. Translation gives CASSFGLRIGELFF.

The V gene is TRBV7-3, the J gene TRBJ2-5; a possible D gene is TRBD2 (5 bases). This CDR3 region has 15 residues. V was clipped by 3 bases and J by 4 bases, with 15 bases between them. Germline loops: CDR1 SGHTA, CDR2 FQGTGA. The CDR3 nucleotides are TGTGCCAGCAGCTTGGACGGCAGAGGGTCAGAGACCCAGTACTTC. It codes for CASSLDGRGSETQYF.

CDR3: CASSQETSGADTQYF. The CDR3 DNA sequence: TGTGCCAGCAGCCAAGAGACTAGCGGGGCAGATACGCAGTATTTT. This rearrangement joins TRBV4-2 to TRBJ2-3, with 11 bases aligning to TRBD2. Looked up from germline, CDR1 is LGHNA and CDR2 is YNFKEQ. The CDR3 contains 15 residues. V lost 0 bases and J lost 4; bases outside the gene matches: 0.